The clone carrying this TCR beta chain appeared once. Its antigen remains unidentified. Assay: immunoSEQ multiplex PCR; the TCRdb copy retains only in-frame clones and omits some. This sample has around 1.9 million clones, with 85% to 95% found just once. In the naive CD8 group, cells lacked CD45RO and were positively selected for CCR7, so terminally differentiated effector memory CD45RA+ cells were left out. This entry is derived from a study of shared clonotypes between healthy human individuals. Trimming removed 4 bases at V and 2 bases at J, with 17 bases between. CDR1 is SQVTM and CDR2 is ANQGSEA in the germline V gene. CDR3 size: 15 residues. Findings and caveats of the study: Naive subsets, compared against memory subsets, generally had larger estimated richness values.

The TCR comes from a man aged 18 to 35 in good health. Some clones in this sample may be carry-over from other donors' samples. The sample taken for sequencing was naive CD8+ T cells from PBMCs. The gene calls are TRBV29-1 and TRBJ1-2; no clear D gene. The CDR3 DNA reads TGCAGCGTTGGCCGACCGGAGGCAGCAAACTATGGCTACACCTTC. As protein: CSVGRPEAANYGYTF.